Shown below are 32 T cell receptor beta chains from a single sample sequenced in a study of blood T cells in healthy people across ages. Primed by a sample-barcoded 5' primer and a J-beta primer mix, a second PCR proceeded for 7 to 11 cycles. TCRdb re-called the 5' RACE reads with MiXCR, one entry per CDR3 protein. The table records 720,000 or so distinct CDR3 sequences, around 43% of them present only once. The sequenced material came from blood. The receptors derive from a man older than 75 in good health.

This clonotype came up a few times. The chain carries TRBV4-3 and TRBJ2-1; D remains ambiguous. The ends were cut back, 2 bases at V and 6 bases at J, with 8 bases in the middle. The germline CDR1 and CDR2 sequences are LGHNA and YSLEER. The CDR3 extends over 13 amino acids. The CDR3 region has the DNA TGCGCCAGCAGCCAAAACCATGGCAATGAGCAGTTCTTC. It codes for CASSQNHGNEQFF.

The rearrangement joins TRBV25-1 to TRBJ2-5; possibly TRBD1 for D (6 bases). In germline, CDR1 is MGHDK, CDR2 SYGVNS. V lost 3 bases and J 11 bases, leaving 19 bases between the germline ends. There are 14 residues in the CDR3. Here the CDR3 reads CASSETGSSNEQYF. In DNA form, the CDR3 reads TGTGCCAGCAGTGAGACAGGATCCTCCAATGAGCAGTACTTC.

As for this clonotype: A read error may explain this, as a much larger clone is one base away. V usage is TRBV6-2 or TRBV6-3 and J usage is TRBJ2-1, with 10 bases lining up with TRBD1. CDR3 size: 15 residues. Germline V lookup: CDR1 MNHEY, CDR2 SVGEGT. Germline trimming cut 5 bases from V and 7 bases from J; bases unmatched to any gene: 8. DNA for the CDR3: TGTGCCAGCAGTCCAGACAGGGGGCACCGAAATGAGCAGTTCTTC. Protein sequence: CASSPDRGHRNEQFF.

This clonotype has a handful of counts. The rearrangement links TRBV5-1 to TRBJ2-3, with 7 positions matching TRBD2. Germline values: CDR1 SGHRS, CDR2 YFSETQ. The CDR3 spans 16 residues. J lost 1 base, V lost 3 bases, and 8 bases had no gene match. CDR3 amino acids: CASSSGGNGGTDTQYF. CDR3 bases: TGCGCCAGCAGCTCCGGGGGGAACGGCGGCACAGATACGCAGTATTTT.

The chain has TRBV6-2 or TRBV6-3 and TRBJ1-4, with TRBD1 matching 9 bases. Losses at the gene ends were 8 bases for V and 8 bases for J; bases not matched to a gene: 9. Per the germline V gene, CDR1 is MNHEY and CDR2 is SVGEGT. The CDR3 runs 14 residues. The chain's CDR3 is CASAQQGAREKLFF. DNA for the CDR3: TGTGCCAGCGCGCAACAGGGGGCGAGAGAAAAACTGTTTTTT.

This clonotype was seen a few times. This rearrangement joins TRBV7-2 to TRBJ2-5, with 12 bases identical to TRBD2. J was trimmed by 4 bases and V by 3 bases; bases with no gene match: 15. In germline, CDR1 is SGHTA, CDR2 FQGNSA. The CDR3 runs 19 residues. The CDR3 here is CASSFGKLAGGRHSETQYF. The CDR3 DNA reads TGTGCCAGCAGCTTCGGCAAACTAGCGGGGGGACGGCATTCAGAGACCCAGTACTTC.

The sample holds a few counts of this clonotype. The CDR3 DNA reads TGCAGTGCTAGAGATCCCGGGTCTGGTCAGCCCCAGCATTTT. This sequence encodes CSARDPGSGQPQHF. This sequence joins TRBV20-1 and TRBJ1-5; D gene ambiguous. This CDR3 has 14 amino acids. Trimming stripped 0 bases from V and 6 bases from J, with 12 bases between. Germline V gene data show CDR1 as DFQATT and CDR2 as SNEGSKA (reference sequence).

This clonotype showed up just once. The chain employs TRBV11-2 and TRBJ2-3; 12 positions agree with TRBD2. The germline V gene encodes CDR1 SGHAT and CDR2 FQNNGV. CDR3 size: 16 residues. Trimming at V came to 5 bases and at J to 5 bases, leaving 8 bases not matched to a gene. CDR3 region: CASSTRLAGEGDTQYF. In DNA form, the CDR3 reads TGTGCCAGCAGCACTAGACTAGCGGGAGAGGGAGATACGCAGTATTTT.

This clonotype was found a few times. The genes are TRBV9 and TRBJ2-3; 9 bases are shared with TRBD2. The CDR3 is 15 amino acids. Unmatched junction bases numbered 3, after V lost 3 bases and J lost 1 base. Germline V gene data show CDR1 as SGDLS and CDR2 as YYNGEE. CDR3 residues: CASSALAGRTDTQYF. The CDR3 nucleotides read TGTGCCAGCAGCGCACTAGCGGGCCGCACAGATACGCAGTATTTT.

The chain uses TRBV6-5 and TRBJ2-5; 9 bases agree with TRBD1. The CDR3 is made up of 15 amino acids. V lost 6 bases and J lost 5; bases outside the gene matches: 10. Germline lookup yields CDR1 MNHEY and CDR2 SVGAGI. The CDR3 protein is CASSPSGTGRETQYF. CDR3 nucleotide sequence: TGTGCCAGCAGCCCATCCGGGACAGGGCGGGAGACCCAGTACTTC.

This clonotype has a count of ten or more. The chain joins TRBV29-1 to TRBJ2-7; TRBD1 might be the D (6 bases). Trimming took off 6 bases at V and 2 bases at J, with 11 bases between the two ends. CDR1 and CDR2 (germline): SQVTM, ANQGSEA. CDR3 length: 12 residues. CDR3 sequence reads: CSVGDTAYEQYF. The CDR3 coding sequence is TGCAGCGTCGGGGACACCGCCTACGAGCAGTACTTC.

This clonotype has at least ten counts. A much larger clone sits a single nucleotide away, making a read error possible. V is TRBV4-2 and J is TRBJ2-7; D possibly uses TRBD1 or TRBD2 (6 bases each). CDR1 is LGHNA and CDR2 is YNFKEQ in the germline V gene. V was clipped by 4 bases and J by 2 bases, with 9 bases between them. The CDR3 consists of 13 residues. CDR3 DNA sequence: TGTGCCAGCAGCCCCGGGGGCCCCTACGAGCAGTACTTC. It is translated as CASSPGGPYEQYF.

The sample holds a few counts of this clonotype. The chain carries TRBV6-6 and TRBJ2-7, with D perhaps matching TRBD1 or TRBD2 (5 bases each). Germline CDR1 and CDR2: MNHNY and SVGAGI (reference sequence). The V end was cut by 2 bases, the J end by 6 bases, with 11 bases between. The CDR3 runs to 13 residues. In nucleotides, the CDR3 is TGTGCCAGCAGTTACGGGACGGACCCCGAGCAGTACTTC. Amino acids: CASSYGTDPEQYF.

The rearrangement uses TRBV10-1 and TRBJ1-5; no clear D. The V end was cut by 4 bases, the J end by 5 bases, with 6 bases between. CDR1 and CDR2 from the germline V gene are WNHNN and SYGVQD (reference sequence). This CDR3 contains 12 residues. Here the CDR3 DNA reads TGCGCCAGCAGTGCCGGGGATCAGCCCCAGCATTTT. Translated: CASSAGDQPQHF.

The J gene is TRBJ2-7, the V gene TRBV12-3 or TRBV12-4, with 9 bases aligning to TRBD1. V lost 6 bases, J lost 6 bases, and 12 bases stayed unmatched. The CDR3 runs 15 residues. The CDR3 loop is CASSRWGTGMGEQYF. The CDR3 bases are TGTGCCAGCAGCCGCTGGGGGACAGGGATGGGCGAGCAGTACTTC.

This clonotype was seen only a few times. CDR3 in amino acids: CASSVGQDRGIETQYF. The CDR3 DNA is TGTGCCAGCAGCGTAGGACAAGACAGGGGCATCGAGACCCAGTACTTC. The genes are TRBV9 and TRBJ2-5, with 8 positions matching TRBD1. The CDR3 spans 16 residues. The V segment lost 0 bases and the J segment 5 bases; nucleotides outside the gene matches: 9. Germline values: CDR1 SGDLS, CDR2 YYNGEE.

The chain links TRBV20-1 to TRBJ2-3, with a weak D call TRBD2 (6 bases). CDR1 and CDR2 from the germline V gene are DFQATT and SNEGSKA (reference sequence). V lost 5 bases to trimming and J lost 3 bases, with 15 bases between them. The CDR3 is made up of 14 amino acids. CDR3 protein: CSAGTGDRTDTQYF. As DNA, the CDR3 is TGCAGTGCTGGGACGGGGGATAGGACAGATACGCAGTATTTT.

The chain recombines TRBV20-1 with TRBJ2-5; D gene unclear. The V end was cut by 0 bases, the J end by 11 bases, with 22 bases between. This CDR3 is 15 amino acids long. CDR1 is DFQATT and CDR2 is SNEGSKA in the germline V gene (reference sequence). CDR3 region: CSARESSGSANEQYF. The CDR3 region has the DNA TGCAGTGCTAGAGAGTCCTCTGGGTCGGCCAATGAGCAGTACTTC.

The chain links TRBV6-1 to TRBJ2-7, with 9 bases fitting TRBD2. The CDR3 runs 15 residues. Germline CDR1 is MNHNS and CDR2 is SASEGT. The V gene end was trimmed by 1 base and the J gene end by 7 bases; junction bases not matched to a gene: 8. The CDR3 protein is CASSEGLAGTNEQYF. The CDR3 DNA sequence: TGTGCCAGCAGTGAAGGGCTAGCGGGGACCAATGAGCAGTACTTC.

The chain joins TRBV15 to TRBJ1-2, with D perhaps TRBD1 (5 bases). This CDR3 has 15 residues. Trimming cost V 6 bases and J 5 bases, with 19 bases left between them. CDR1 and CDR2 from the germline V gene are LNHNV and YYDKDF (reference sequence). Written as DNA, the CDR3 is TGTGCCACCAGGTTCTTGTTGGGGGAGGGTTATGGCTACACCTTC. This encodes CATRFLLGEGYGYTF.

Only a few counts were recorded for this clonotype. As DNA, the CDR3 is TGTGCCAGCAGTGACATGACTAGCGGGACCACAGATACGCAGTATTTT. As protein: CASSDMTSGTTDTQYF. The chain links TRBV6-1 to TRBJ2-3; 11 nucleotides match TRBD2. Per the germline V gene, CDR1 is MNHNS and CDR2 is SASEGT. V was pared by 3 bases and J by 2 bases, with 4 bases of the junction left unmatched. The CDR3 spans 16 residues.

This clonotype was seen a single time. This may be a read error, as it is one base from a much larger clone. The rearrangement links TRBV20-1 to TRBJ1-1, with TRBD1 matching 8 bases. The CDR3 covers 14 residues. Germline V gene data show CDR1 as DFQATT and CDR2 as SNEGSKA (reference sequence). Trimming cost V 5 bases and J 5 bases; bases outside gene matches: 10. CDR3 in DNA: TGCAGTGCTGGAGTCCCAACAGGGGGGACTGAAGCTTTCTTT. Translated: CSAGVPTGGTEAFF.

This clonotype was seen only a few times. The chain couples TRBV6-2 or TRBV6-3 to TRBJ2-3; D uncertain. This CDR3 is built from 12 residues. The germline V gene has CDR1 MNHEY and CDR2 SVGEGT. Trimming left V 6 bases short and J 9 bases short, with 13 bases between. CDR3 in amino acids: CASSQVSHTQYF. The CDR3 coding sequence is TGTGCCAGCAGCCAGGTTTCTCACACGCAGTATTTT.

V gene TRBV10-3 combines with J gene TRBJ2-5, with 11 positions matching TRBD1. The V gene's germline CDR1 is ENHRY and CDR2 SYGVKD. Trimming took 6 bases from V and 2 from J; bases not matched to a gene: 2. The CDR3 extends over 14 amino acids. CDR3: CAIRGDRGQETQYF. DNA of the CDR3: TGTGCCATCAGAGGGGACAGGGGGCAAGAGACCCAGTACTTC.

This clonotype came up many times. V is TRBV7-2 and J is TRBJ2-5; 8 bases agree with TRBD2. This CDR3 spans 16 amino acids. The germline CDR1 and CDR2 sequences are SGHTA and FQGNSA. Losses at the gene ends were 1 base for V and 5 bases for J; bases not matched to a gene: 9. In DNA form, the CDR3 reads TGTGCCAGCAGCTTAGTAGCGGGGCGGACCGGGGAGACCCAGTACTTC. The encoded protein is CASSLVAGRTGETQYF.

This chain connects TRBV7-2 to TRBJ2-1; D may correspond to TRBD1 or TRBD2 (5 bases each). Germline V CDR1 and CDR2: SGHTA, FQGNSA. V was pared by 4 bases and J by 10 bases, with 14 bases between. The CDR3 consists of 13 residues. The CDR3, as DNA: TGTGCCAGCAGCTACCGGGACGACTACGAGCAGTTCTTC. Translating gives CASSYRDDYEQFF.

The chain links TRBV12-3 or TRBV12-4 to TRBJ2-4, with D perhaps matching TRBD2 (5 bases). This CDR3 is 15 amino acids long. With 3 bases removed from V and 0 bases from J, the gap between germline ends came to 9 bases. CDR3 protein: CASSLGGQAKNIQYF. CDR3 DNA: TGTGCCAGCAGTTTGGGCGGGCAAGCCAAAAACATTCAGTACTTC.

The chain carries TRBV20-1 and TRBJ2-1; no firm D call. The CDR3 totals 14 residues. CDR1 is DFQATT, CDR2 SNEGSKA, per germline (reference sequence). The V end lost 5 bases, the J end lost 0 bases, and 11 bases lay between the germline ends. CDR3 loop: CSAQTRSSYNEQFF. The CDR3 DNA follows: TGCAGTGCTCAGACGAGAAGCTCCTACAATGAGCAGTTCTTC.

About this clonotype itself: One junction end disagrees with the germline gene, perhaps due to a read error. The rearrangement uses TRBV7-2 and TRBJ2-1; the match to TRBD2 covers 8 bases. Germline V gene sequence: CDR1 SGHTA, CDR2 FQGNSA. The CDR3 loop spans 15 amino acids. In DNA, the CDR3 is TGTGCCGGCAGTTCCAGGGTAGCGGGGAAGAATGAGCAGTTCTTC. Translated: CAGSSRVAGKNEQFF.

V gene TRBV4-2 combines with J gene TRBJ2-1, with 8 bases aligning to TRBD1. The last part of the DNA fits TRBJ2-7 better; the J call may be wrong. Germline values: CDR1 LGHNA, CDR2 YNFKEQ. The CDR3 covers 15 residues. CDR3 residues: CASSQGQGIYNEQYF. The CDR3 bases are TGTGCCAGCAGCCAAGGACAGGGGATCTACAATGAGCAGTACTTC.

This clonotype occurred a few times. The chain is built from TRBV6-6 and TRBJ2-7; 9 bases agree with TRBD1. CDR1 MNHNY and CDR2 SVGAGI come from the germline V gene (reference sequence). The CDR3 runs 15 residues. The trim removed 6 bases at V and 5 bases at J, leaving 11 bases unmatched. The CDR3 reads CASSPPGQGLHEQYF. The CDR3 bases are TGTGCCAGCAGCCCCCCGGGACAGGGTCTCCACGAGCAGTACTTC.

V is TRBV4-1 and J is TRBJ2-5; 12 bases are shared with TRBD2. The CDR3 is made up of 18 amino acids. Germline-derived CDR1 and CDR2 are MGHRA and YSYEKL. The V and J ends lost 0 bases and 5 bases, in that order; junction bases with no gene match: 10. The CDR3 here is CASSQDPTTSGGRETQYF. The DNA for the CDR3 is TGCGCCAGCAGCCAAGATCCAACTACTAGCGGGGGGCGGGAGACCCAGTACTTC.